What follows are 23 T cell receptor beta chains derived from one specimen sequenced in a study of blood T cells in healthy people across ages. A second PCR of 7 to 11 cycles used a sample-barcoded 5' primer and a J-beta primer mix. TCRdb itself ran the 5' RACE reads through MiXCR, one entry per CDR3 protein. The data contain about 1.8 million distinct CDR3 sequences, roughly 52% of them singletons. The sample taken for sequencing was blood. The receptors were sampled from a woman aged 35 to 49 in good health.

The gene calls are TRBV6-8 and TRBJ1-6; D remains ambiguous. CDR3 length equals 13 residues. The V end lost 7 bases, the J end lost 5 bases, and 9 bases lay between the germline ends. CDR1 MNHGY and CDR2 SAAAGT come from the germline V gene. CDR3 DNA: TGTGCCAGCACGGAGAGGAATAATTCACCCCTCCACTTT. It yields the protein CASTERNNSPLHF.

CDR3 in DNA: TGTGCCACCAGCCCCCCGGAACCGAACTATGGCTACACCTTC. Translating gives CATSPPEPNYGYTF. The rearrangement joins TRBV15 to TRBJ1-2; D is unclear. Germline assignment: CDR1 LNHNV and CDR2 YYDKDF (reference sequence). The germline V and J ends were trimmed by 5 bases and 2 bases, with 12 bases remaining between them. The CDR3 is 14 amino acids.

This clonotype was recorded a few times. V is TRBV4-3 and J is TRBJ1-6; 9 nucleotides agree with TRBD1. Trimming at V came to 0 bases and at J to 9 bases, leaving 3 bases not matched to a gene. The CDR3 loop spans 15 amino acids. The germline CDR1 and CDR2 sequences are LGHNA and YSLEER. As DNA, the CDR3 is TGCGCCAGCAGCCAAGAGGGACAGGGACGTTCACCCCTCCACTTT. Amino acid sequence: CASSQEGQGRSPLHF.

CDR3 sequence reads: CASTPGHGFYNEQYF. The CDR3 DNA sequence: TGTGCCAGCACCCCCGGGCATGGGTTCTACAATGAGCAGTACTTC. This chain connects TRBV7-3 to TRBJ2-7, with D uncertain. The V gene lost 7 bases and the J gene lost 7 bases, with 23 bases spanning the gap. The CDR3 sequence is 15 residues long. Germline V gives CDR1 SGHTA, CDR2 FQGTGA.

The chain employs TRBV9 and TRBJ2-3, with 11 nucleotides matching TRBD2. CDR1 and CDR2 from the germline V gene are SGDLS and YYNGEE. This CDR3 region has 16 residues. V shed 0 bases and J 6 bases; nucleotides not matched to a gene: 6. The CDR3, as DNA: TGTGCCAGCAGCGTAGAGGGACTAGCGGCGGGCGATACGCAGTATTTT. Translating it yields CASSVEGLAAGDTQYF.

The J gene is TRBJ2-6, the V gene TRBV20-1, with a possible D match to TRBD1 (6 bases). From germline, CDR1 is DFQATT and CDR2 SNEGSKA (reference sequence). Trimming shortened V by 6 bases and J by 3 bases, and 18 bases separated the two germline ends. The CDR3 loop spans 16 amino acids. Written as DNA, the CDR3 is TGCAGTGCACCGACCATTTGGGGGCGTGGGGCCAACGTCCTGACTTTC. Amino acids: CSAPTIWGRGANVLTF.

This clonotype is a singleton in its sample. The CDR3 is CASSLETGGPQETQYF. The CDR3 DNA follows: TGCGCCAGCAGCTTGGAGACGGGGGGGCCTCAAGAGACCCAGTACTTC. The chain links TRBV5-1 to TRBJ2-5, with 8 bases aligning to TRBD2. The CDR3 is 16 amino acids. CDR1 is SGHRS, CDR2 YFSETQ, per germline. V shed 0 bases and J 2 bases; nucleotides not matched to a gene: 6. The full variable domain, completed using reference TRBV5-1 and TRBJ2-5, is KAGVTQTPRYLIKTRGQQVTLSCSPISGHRSVSWYQQTPGQGLQFLFEYFSETQRNKGNFPGRFSGRQFSNSRSEMNVSTLELGDSALYLCASSLETGGPQETQYFGPGTRLLVL.

V is TRBV6-2 or TRBV6-3 and J is TRBJ1-2; TRBD1 matches 8 bases. The trim removed 8 bases at V and 4 bases at J, leaving 9 bases unmatched. This CDR3 spans 14 amino acids. The germline CDR1 and CDR2 sequences are MNHEY and SVGEGT. The CDR3 sequence: CASAGTGVSYGYTF. CDR3 bases: TGTGCCAGCGCCGGGACAGGAGTTTCCTATGGCTACACCTTC.

Here the CDR3 reads CASSSSGRDKNYGYTF. CDR3 in DNA: TGTGCCAGCAGCTCAAGCGGCAGGGATAAGAACTATGGCTACACCTTC. The chain links TRBV14 to TRBJ1-2; D might be TRBD1 (5 bases). Trimming took 5 bases from V and 2 from J, leaving 18 bases between them. Germline assignment: CDR1 SGHDN and CDR2 FVKESK. The CDR3 loop spans 16 amino acids.

This chain links TRBV6-5 with TRBJ2-5, with 10 bases matching TRBD1. Germline V gene sequence: CDR1 MNHEY, CDR2 SVGAGI. With V trimmed by 6 bases and J by 5 bases, 6 bases remained unmatched. The CDR3 sequence is 14 residues long. CDR3 nucleotides: TGTGCCAGCAGCGCGGACAGGGGGTTGGAGACCCAGTACTTC. It is translated as CASSADRGLETQYF.

V is TRBV7-3 and J is TRBJ2-3; tentative D call: TRBD2 (7 bases). The CDR3 is 15 amino acids. Germline V CDR1 and CDR2: SGHTA, FQGTGA. V gave up 6 bases and J gave up 6 bases, with 19 bases separating them. The CDR3 DNA is TGTGCCAGCAGTTACCGCGGGGGCCAGCGGGATACGCAGTATTTT. This encodes CASSYRGGQRDTQYF.

The genes are TRBV24-1 and TRBJ1-2; 8 bases match TRBD1. The CDR3 sequence is 14 residues long. Germline CDR1 and CDR2: KGHDR and SFDVKD. After removal of 7 bases from V and 6 bases from J, the junction contained 9 bases not matched to a gene. CDR3 loop: CATSRGQVGDGYTF. CDR3 coding DNA: TGTGCCACCAGCCGGGGACAGGTGGGGGATGGCTACACCTTC.

The chain recombines TRBV19 with TRBJ2-5, with D tentatively TRBD1 (5 bases). The length of the CDR3 is 15 residues. Germline CDR1 reads LNHDA; CDR2 reads SQIVND (reference sequence). Deletions cut 7 bases from V and 5 bases from J, with 20 bases between. The CDR3 spells CASTSMVQGVETQYF. The CDR3 DNA sequence: TGTGCCAGTACGTCAATGGTCCAGGGCGTGGAGACCCAGTACTTC.

This clonotype has a handful of counts. The genes are TRBV4-3 and TRBJ1-1, with a possible D match to TRBD1 (6 bases). Germline CDR1 and CDR2: LGHNA and YSLEER. Trimming shortened V by 4 bases and J by 4 bases, and 13 bases separated the two germline ends. The CDR3 is made up of 14 amino acids. The chain's CDR3 is CASSLGAQGTEAFF. The CDR3 nucleotides read TGCGCCAGCAGCCTGGGGGCGCAAGGCACTGAAGCTTTCTTT.

This sequence joins TRBV24-1 and TRBJ1-2, with D unclear. V was clipped by 6 bases and J by 10 bases, with 11 bases between them. The CDR3 contains 11 residues. CDR1 and CDR2 from the germline V gene are KGHDR and SFDVKD. CDR3 sequence (DNA): TGTGCCACCAGTCAACCCACAATCTACACCTTC. Amino acid sequence: CATSQPTIYTF.

Only a few counts were recorded for this clonotype. The chain has TRBV4-3 and TRBJ2-1; a weak D match, TRBD2 (5 bases). CDR3 length: 14 amino acids. The germline gives CDR1 LGHNA, CDR2 YSLEER. V was cut by 0 bases and J by 9 bases, with 12 bases left in between. The CDR3 bases are TGCGCCAGCAGCCAAGATCCAAGGGCGGGTGAGCAGTTCTTC. Encoded protein: CASSQDPRAGEQFF.

The gene calls are TRBV11-2 and TRBJ2-7; the D gene is possibly TRBD1 (6 bases). The CDR3 has 14 amino acids. V lost 2 bases and J 9 bases, leaving 17 bases between the germline ends. Germline loops: CDR1 SGHAT, CDR2 FQNNGV. The CDR3 DNA is TGTGCCAGCAGCTTAAAGCCCCAGGGGTCGGCGCAGTACTTC. Translating gives CASSLKPQGSAQYF. Full variable domain (remainder filled in from reference TRBV11-2 and TRBJ2-7): EAGVAQSPRYKIIEKRQSVAFWCNPISGHATLYWYQQILGQGPKLLIQFQNNGVVDDSQLPKDRFSAERLKGVDSTLKIQPAKLEDSAVYLCASSLKPQGSAQYFGPGTRLTVT.

This clonotype appeared a few times. The CDR3 here is CSAQRGFTDTQYF. The CDR3, as DNA: TGCAGTGCGCAGCGGGGATTCACAGATACGCAGTATTTT. J is TRBJ2-3 and V is TRBV20-1, with 7 bases fitting TRBD2. Germline V CDR1 and CDR2: DFQATT, SNEGSKA (reference sequence). The CDR3 length is 13 residues. V gave up 6 bases and J gave up 2 bases; unmatched junction bases: 5.

V is TRBV28 and J is TRBJ2-5, with 7 bases that match TRBD1. The germline V gene has CDR1 MDHEN and CDR2 SYDVKM. The V segment lost 10 bases and the J segment 2 bases; nucleotides outside the gene matches: 7. The CDR3 has 13 amino acids. The CDR3 loop is CAIRRGPQETQYF. CDR3 nucleotide sequence: TGTGCCATCCGTAGGGGGCCACAAGAGACCCAGTACTTC.

The chain is built from TRBV6-6 and TRBJ2-3; the match to TRBD2 covers 10 bases. The CDR3 spans 15 residues. The ends lost 9 bases at V and 4 bases at J; junction bases unmatched: 10. CDR1 is MNHNY and CDR2 is SVGAGI in the germline V gene (reference sequence). This chain's CDR3 is CASSTVAGGPDTQYF. The CDR3 DNA reads as TGTGCCAGTTCCACGGTAGCGGGGGGCCCAGATACGCAGTATTTT.

This clonotype turned up a few times. This rearrangement joins TRBV29-1 to TRBJ2-4; D not certain. Gene TRBJ2-5 matches the end of the DNA better, so the J call may be wrong. The CDR3 totals 12 residues. Looked up from germline, CDR1 is SQVTM and CDR2 is ANQGSEA. CDR3 region: CSVVPERETQYF. The CDR3 DNA follows: TGCAGCGTTGTTCCGGAAAGGGAGACCCAGTACTTC.

The chain links TRBV7-9 to TRBJ2-1, with a tentative D call TRBD1 (6 bases). The CDR3 has 16 amino acids. CDR1 is SEHNR and CDR2 is FQNEAQ in the germline V gene (reference sequence). The V and J ends lost 5 bases and 1 base respectively, with 15 bases between them. The CDR3 DNA reads TGTGCCAGCAGCCCAAAACAGGGTGGTTCCTACAATGAGCAGTTCTTC. It encodes CASSPKQGGSYNEQFF.

The chain joins TRBV7-2 to TRBJ1-3; tentative D call: TRBD1 (6 bases). Trimming took off 3 bases at V and 9 bases at J, with 15 bases between the two ends. Germline-derived CDR1 and CDR2 are SGHTA and FQGNSA. The CDR3 has 14 amino acids. Written as DNA, the CDR3 is TGTGCCAGCAGCTTCGGGACAATTGGATCCACCATATATTTT. This gives the protein CASSFGTIGSTIYF.